This T cell receptor (beta chain) stems from a study of human T cells and chemical hapten exposure. Study-wide results and caveats: PT1 expanded TCR counts correlated positively with patch test score.

Trimming left V 3 bases short and J 2 bases short, with 8 bases between. Germline CDR1 and CDR2: DFQATT and SNEGSKA (reference sequence). CDR3 size: 12 residues. The time point here: patch test 1, 2 weeks after DPC sensitization. Treatment defined: therapeutic diphenylcyclopropenone sensitization with weekly scalp DPC. One entry per CDR3 protein results from TCRdb running MiXCR on the RACE reads. This table holds fewer than 200,000 distinct CDR3 sequences, around 24% found once. This clonotype was detected a few times. Antigen: not known. This sequence originates from a woman aged 50 to 60 with alopecia areata. Some clones in this sample may be carry-over from other donors' samples. The sample was whole blood, taken in connection with sensitization to the hapten diphenylcyclopropenone (DPC). The chain combines TRBV20-1 with TRBJ2-7, with D uncertain. The CDR3 sequence is CSASRAPYEQYF. CDR3 DNA sequence: TGCAGTGCTAGTCGAGCGCCCTACGAGCAGTACTTC.